These 22 T cell receptor beta chains were sequenced from one sample in a study of T cell repertoires in ileal Crohn's disease. Only in-frame clones appear in the TCRdb table, and some are missing; sequencing was by immunoSEQ multiplex PCR. Found here are roughly 7,000 clones, 55% to 75% of them singletons; the top ten hold 9% to 10%. The sequencing sample was made of ileal tissue. These receptors were collected from an adult with Crohn's disease.

The gene calls are TRBV5-4 and TRBJ1-2, with D possibly matching TRBD1 (6 bases). The germline V gene has CDR1 SGHNT and CDR2 YYREEE (reference sequence). Trimming stripped 4 bases from V and 4 bases from J, with 23 bases between. The length of the CDR3 is 17 residues. CDR3 in amino acids: CASSPGGEQGVSYGYTF. DNA for the CDR3: TGTGCCAGCAGCCCGGGGGGTGAACAGGGAGTTTCCTATGGCTACACCTTC.

The chain employs TRBV19 and TRBJ1-4; 8 nucleotides match TRBD1. The germline V gene has CDR1 LNHDA and CDR2 SQIVND (reference sequence). Trimming at V came to 5 bases and at J to 8 bases, leaving 7 bases not matched to a gene. The CDR3 contains 14 residues. In nucleotides, the CDR3 is TGTGCCAGTAGTCTGGGACAGGCTTTCGAAAAACTGTTTTTT. Translating it yields CASSLGQAFEKLFF.

The V gene is TRBV6-5, the J gene TRBJ2-7, with 9 bases fitting TRBD1. CDR3 size: 14 residues. The V and J ends lost 6 bases and 3 bases, in that order; junction bases with no gene match: 6. Germline V gives CDR1 MNHEY, CDR2 SVGAGI. The CDR3 DNA is TGTGCCAGCAGCCCGGTGGGACAGGGCTACGAGCAGTACTTC. Translated, it gives CASSPVGQGYEQYF.

The J gene is TRBJ2-1, the V gene TRBV6-5, with 8 bases fitting TRBD2. Germline CDR1 and CDR2: MNHEY and SVGAGI. CDR3 length: 15 amino acids. V dropped 4 bases and J dropped 6; count of bases not matched to a gene: 8. The CDR3 is CASSWEAGARNEQFF. The CDR3, as DNA: TGTGCCAGCAGTTGGGAAGCGGGAGCCCGCAATGAGCAGTTCTTC.

V gene TRBV18 combines with J gene TRBJ2-2; D might be TRBD2 (6 bases). There are 14 residues in the CDR3. V was shortened by 0 bases and J by 7 bases, with 9 bases between the two germline ends. CDR1 and CDR2 from the germline V gene are KGHSH and LQKENI. The CDR3 sequence is CASSPPRGVGELFF. As DNA, the CDR3 is TGTGCCAGCTCACCACCCCGCGGGGTCGGGGAGCTGTTTTTT.

The gene calls are TRBV27 and TRBJ2-1; 7 bases fit TRBD2. The CDR3 totals 16 residues. Germline assignment: CDR1 MNHEY and CDR2 SMNVEV (reference sequence). V was pared by 1 base and J by 2 bases, with 5 bases of the junction left unmatched. The CDR3 DNA is TGTGCCAGCAGTTTATGGAGCGGGGCAACCTACAATGAGCAGTTCTTC. Residues: CASSLWSGATYNEQFF.

There are a few counts of this clone. The V call is TRBV6-6, the J call TRBJ2-7; unclear D gene. Trimming took 7 bases from V and 0 from J, leaving 16 bases between them. The CDR3 length is 15 residues. Germline loops: CDR1 MNHNY, CDR2 SVGAGI (reference sequence). The CDR3 DNA is TGTGCCAGCACCATACAGCCGATTAGCTCCTACGAGCAGTACTTC. It yields the protein CASTIQPISSYEQYF.

The J gene is TRBJ2-3, the V gene TRBV7-6, with D unclear. The CDR3 covers 15 residues. Germline CDR1 is SGHVS and CDR2 is FNYEAQ. V dropped 5 bases and J dropped 0 bases, with 12 bases sitting between them. In nucleotides, the CDR3 is TGTGCCAGCAGCGGCTCGCAGGCTAGCACAGATACGCAGTATTTT. It specifies CASSGSQASTDTQYF.

The chain has TRBV5-1 and TRBJ1-2, with a tentative D call TRBD1 (5 bases). V lost 2 bases, J lost 5 bases, and 16 bases lay in between. The CDR3 loop spans 15 amino acids. The germline CDR1 and CDR2 sequences are SGHRS and YFSETQ. The CDR3 DNA reads as TGCGCCAGCAGCTTCGACGGGGGTAGGGCATATGGCTACACCTTC. It encodes CASSFDGGRAYGYTF.

This chain uses TRBV28 with TRBJ1-5; no reliable D call. The CDR3 has 16 residues. V gave up 4 bases and J gave up 1 base, with 14 bases separating them. Germline CDR1 and CDR2: MDHEN and SYDVKM. As DNA, the CDR3 is TGTGCCAGCAGTTCCCGAGTAGGAGGAAGCAATCAGCCCCAGCATTTT. Its protein product is CASSSRVGGSNQPQHF.

This clone was counted only a few times. The chain links TRBV15 to TRBJ2-6; the D gene is possibly TRBD1 (6 bases). This CDR3 is 16 amino acids long. Per the germline V gene, CDR1 is LNHNV and CDR2 is YYDKDF (reference sequence). Trimming took off 5 bases at V and 0 bases at J, with 11 bases between the two ends. The CDR3 sequence: CATSVTGTSGANVLTF. CDR3 in DNA: TGTGCCACCAGCGTCACAGGGACCTCTGGGGCCAACGTCCTGACTTTC.

The chain uses TRBV29-1 and TRBJ1-2, with 7 nucleotides matching TRBD1. CDR3 length: 14 amino acids. V was pared by 6 bases and J by 1 base, with 8 bases of the junction left unmatched. The V gene's germline CDR1 is SQVTM and CDR2 ANQGSEA. This chain's CDR3 is CSVPSGQYNYGYTF. CDR3 sequence (DNA): TGCAGCGTACCATCGGGACAGTATAACTATGGCTACACCTTC.

The V gene is TRBV5-5, the J gene TRBJ1-3; perhaps TRBD1 as D (6 bases). V dropped 9 bases and J dropped 0 bases, with 16 bases sitting between them. The CDR3 totals 15 residues. The V gene's germline CDR1 is SGHKS and CDR2 YYEKEE (reference sequence). The CDR3 nucleotides read TGTGCCACAGGGAGGGGACACGGCTCTGGAAACACCATATATTTT. Translation gives CATGRGHGSGNTIYF.

This rearrangement joins TRBV5-1 to TRBJ2-7; the match to TRBD1 covers 7 bases. Germline trimming cut 4 bases from V and 4 bases from J; bases unmatched to any gene: 8. The CDR3 totals 14 residues. Germline CDR1 reads SGHRS; CDR2 reads YFSETQ. CDR3: CASSLVQGSYEQYF. The CDR3 DNA follows: TGCGCCAGCAGCCTAGTACAGGGGTCGTACGAGCAGTACTTC. The variable domain in full, completed from reference TRBV5-1 and TRBJ2-7, reads KAGVTQTPRYLIKTRGQQVTLSCSPISGHRSVSWYQQTPGQGLQFLFEYFSETQRNKGNFPGRFSGRQFSNSRSEMNVSTLELGDSALYLCASSLVQGSYEQYFGPGTRLTVT.

The rearrangement uses TRBV13 and TRBJ1-2; TRBD1 agrees at 9 bases. The ends lost 1 base at V and 4 bases at J; junction bases unmatched: 7. Per the germline V gene, CDR1 is PRHDT and CDR2 is FYEKMQ (reference sequence). The CDR3 has 16 amino acids. This CDR3 is CASSLVGTGNSYGYTF. CDR3 DNA sequence: TGTGCCAGCAGCTTAGTAGGGACAGGGAATAGCTATGGCTACACCTTC.

The chain uses TRBV13 and TRBJ1-2; possibly TRBD1 for D (6 bases). The CDR3 runs 13 residues. V was trimmed by 2 bases and J by 6 bases, leaving 10 bases between them. Germline assignment: CDR1 PRHDT and CDR2 FYEKMQ (reference sequence). The CDR3 DNA reads TGTGCCAGCAGCTTAACAGGGAGTCATGGCTACACCTTC. As protein: CASSLTGSHGYTF.

In nucleotides, the CDR3 is TGTGCCAGCAGCTTAGATCTGTCAGGGAACAATTCACCCCTCCACTTT. This encodes CASSLDLSGNNSPLHF. The chain links TRBV11-3 to TRBJ1-6, with a possible D match to TRBD1 (5 bases). Germline V gene data show CDR1 as SGHNT and CDR2 as YENEEA. There are 16 residues in the CDR3. V dropped 0 bases and J dropped 7 bases, with 13 bases sitting between them. The complete variable domain, with remaining parts taken from reference TRBV11-3 and TRBJ1-6, reads EAGVVQSPRYKIIEKKQPVAFWCNPISGHNTLYWYLQNLGQGPELLIRYENEEAVDDSQLPKDRFSAERLKGVDSTLKIQPAELGDSAVYLCASSLDLSGNNSPLHFGNGTRLTVT.

The chain combines TRBV6-5 with TRBJ1-2; perhaps TRBD1 as D (5 bases). CDR3 length: 15 residues. From germline, CDR1 is MNHEY and CDR2 SVGAGI. The V end lost 2 bases, the J end lost 7 bases, and 17 bases lay between the germline ends. CDR3 DNA sequence: TGTGCCAGCAGTTACATCCGTAACAGGCGTTCTGGCTACACCTTC. This translates into CASSYIRNRRSGYTF.

The V and J genes are TRBV27 and TRBJ2-3; 14 bases match TRBD2. Looked up from germline, CDR1 is MNHEY and CDR2 is SMNVEV (reference sequence). The CDR3 has 18 residues. Trimming took 9 bases from V and 2 from J; bases not matched to a gene: 13. CDR3 loop: CASRGLAGGWGATDTQYF. Here the CDR3 DNA reads TGTGCCAGTCGAGGACTAGCGGGAGGCTGGGGAGCCACAGATACGCAGTATTTT.

The J gene is TRBJ2-3, the V gene TRBV5-1; D is unresolved. V lost 0 bases, J lost 3 bases, and 11 bases lay in between. CDR3 length: 15 residues. Germline V gene lookup returns CDR1 SGHRS and CDR2 YFSETQ. The CDR3 DNA is TGCGCCAGCAGCTTGGACTACCCAACTACAGATACGCAGTATTTT. Residues: CASSLDYPTTDTQYF.

V and J are TRBV18 and TRBJ2-6; TRBD1 aligns across 8 bases. V was clipped by 4 bases and J by 0 bases; unmatched bases: 5. This CDR3 spans 17 amino acids. The germline V gene has CDR1 KGHSH and CDR2 LQKENI. CDR3 region: CASSQGTGRSGANVLTF. The DNA of the CDR3 is TGTGCCAGCTCACAAGGGACAGGCCGCTCTGGGGCCAACGTCCTGACTTTC.

This CDR3 is CSVEGLAGGWETQYF. DNA for the CDR3: TGCAGCGTTGAAGGGCTAGCGGGAGGATGGGAGACCCAGTACTTC. The genes are TRBV29-1 and TRBJ2-5; TRBD2 aligns across 11 bases. The germline gives CDR1 SQVTM, CDR2 ANQGSEA. Trimming took 1 base from V and 5 from J; bases not matched to a gene: 6. This CDR3 has 15 residues.